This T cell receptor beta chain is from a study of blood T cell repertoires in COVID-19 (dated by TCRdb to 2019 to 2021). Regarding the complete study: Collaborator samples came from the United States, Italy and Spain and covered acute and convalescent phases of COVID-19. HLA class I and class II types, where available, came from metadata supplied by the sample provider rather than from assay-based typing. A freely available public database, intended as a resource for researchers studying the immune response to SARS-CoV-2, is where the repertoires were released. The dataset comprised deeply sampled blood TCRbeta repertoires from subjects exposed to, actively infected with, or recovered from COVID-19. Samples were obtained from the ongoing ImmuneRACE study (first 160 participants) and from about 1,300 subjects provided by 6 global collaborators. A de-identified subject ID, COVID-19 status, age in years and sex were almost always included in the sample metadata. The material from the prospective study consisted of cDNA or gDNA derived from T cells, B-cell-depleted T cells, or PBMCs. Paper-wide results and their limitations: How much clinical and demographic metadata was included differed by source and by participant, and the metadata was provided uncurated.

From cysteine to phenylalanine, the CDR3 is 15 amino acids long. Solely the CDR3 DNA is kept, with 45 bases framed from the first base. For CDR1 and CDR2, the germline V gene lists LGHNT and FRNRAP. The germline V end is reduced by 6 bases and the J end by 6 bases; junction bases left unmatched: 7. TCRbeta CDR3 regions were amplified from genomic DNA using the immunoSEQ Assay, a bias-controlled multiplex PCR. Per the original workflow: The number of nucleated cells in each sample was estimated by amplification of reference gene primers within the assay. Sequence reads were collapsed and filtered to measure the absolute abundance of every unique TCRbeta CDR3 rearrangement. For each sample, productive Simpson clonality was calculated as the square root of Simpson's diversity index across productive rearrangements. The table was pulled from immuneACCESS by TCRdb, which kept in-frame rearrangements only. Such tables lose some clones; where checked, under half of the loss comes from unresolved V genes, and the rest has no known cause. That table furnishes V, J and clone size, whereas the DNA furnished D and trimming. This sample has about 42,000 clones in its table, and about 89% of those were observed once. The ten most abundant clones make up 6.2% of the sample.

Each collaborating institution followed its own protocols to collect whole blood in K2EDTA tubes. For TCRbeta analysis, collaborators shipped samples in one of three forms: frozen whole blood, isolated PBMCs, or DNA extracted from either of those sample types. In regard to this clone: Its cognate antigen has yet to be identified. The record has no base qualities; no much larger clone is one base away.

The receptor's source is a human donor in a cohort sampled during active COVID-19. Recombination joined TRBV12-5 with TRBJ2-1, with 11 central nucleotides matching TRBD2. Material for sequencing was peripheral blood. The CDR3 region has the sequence CASGPGTSGINEQFF. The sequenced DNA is TGTGCTAGTGGCCCCGGGACTAGCGGTATCAATGAGCAGTTCTTC.